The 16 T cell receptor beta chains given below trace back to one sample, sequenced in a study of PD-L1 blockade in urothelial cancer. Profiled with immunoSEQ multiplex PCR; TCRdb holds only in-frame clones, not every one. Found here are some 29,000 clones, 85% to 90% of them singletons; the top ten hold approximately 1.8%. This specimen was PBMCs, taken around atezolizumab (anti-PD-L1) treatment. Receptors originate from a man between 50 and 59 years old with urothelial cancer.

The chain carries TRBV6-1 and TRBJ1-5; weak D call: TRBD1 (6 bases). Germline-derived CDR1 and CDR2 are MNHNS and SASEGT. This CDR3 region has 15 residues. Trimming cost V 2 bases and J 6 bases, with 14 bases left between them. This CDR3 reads CASSEFRGSPQPQHF. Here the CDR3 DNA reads TGTGCCAGCAGTGAATTCAGGGGTAGTCCTCAGCCCCAGCATTTT.

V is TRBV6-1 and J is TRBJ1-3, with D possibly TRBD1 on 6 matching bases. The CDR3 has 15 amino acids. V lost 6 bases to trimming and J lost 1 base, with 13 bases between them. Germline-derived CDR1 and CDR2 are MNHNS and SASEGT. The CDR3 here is CASRARGGSGNTIYF. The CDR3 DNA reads TGTGCCAGCAGAGCTAGGGGGGGTTCTGGAAACACCATATATTTT.

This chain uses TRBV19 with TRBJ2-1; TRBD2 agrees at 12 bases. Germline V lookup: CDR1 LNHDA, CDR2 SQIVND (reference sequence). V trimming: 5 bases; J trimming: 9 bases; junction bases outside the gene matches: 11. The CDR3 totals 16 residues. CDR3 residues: CASSLETSGRLGEQFF. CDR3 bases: TGTGCCAGTAGTCTCGAGACTAGCGGGAGACTAGGTGAGCAGTTCTTC.

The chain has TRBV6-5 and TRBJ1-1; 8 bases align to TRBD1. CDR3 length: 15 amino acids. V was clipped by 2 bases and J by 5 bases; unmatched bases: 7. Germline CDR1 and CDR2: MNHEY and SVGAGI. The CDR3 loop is CASSYDTGGGTEAFF. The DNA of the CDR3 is TGTGCCAGCAGTTACGACACAGGGGGAGGAACTGAAGCTTTCTTT.

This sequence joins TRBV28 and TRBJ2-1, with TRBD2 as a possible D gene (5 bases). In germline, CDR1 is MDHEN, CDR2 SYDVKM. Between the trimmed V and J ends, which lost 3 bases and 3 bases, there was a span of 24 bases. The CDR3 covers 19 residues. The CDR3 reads CASSLAPRVAAANYNEQFF. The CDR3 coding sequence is TGTGCCAGCAGTTTGGCCCCTCGGGTAGCAGCGGCCAACTACAATGAGCAGTTCTTC.

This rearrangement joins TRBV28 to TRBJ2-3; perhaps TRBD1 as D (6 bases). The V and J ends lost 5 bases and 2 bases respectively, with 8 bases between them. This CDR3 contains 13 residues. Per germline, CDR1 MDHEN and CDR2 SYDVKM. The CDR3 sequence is CASSGQSTDTQYF. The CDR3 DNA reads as TGTGCCAGCAGTGGACAGTCCACAGATACGCAGTATTTT. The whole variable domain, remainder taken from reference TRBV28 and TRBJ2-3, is DVKVTQSSRYLVKRTGEKVFLECVQDMDHENMFWYRQDPGLGLRLIYFSYDVKMKEKGDIPEGYSVSREKKERFSLILESASTNQTSMYLCASSGQSTDTQYFGPGTRLTVL.

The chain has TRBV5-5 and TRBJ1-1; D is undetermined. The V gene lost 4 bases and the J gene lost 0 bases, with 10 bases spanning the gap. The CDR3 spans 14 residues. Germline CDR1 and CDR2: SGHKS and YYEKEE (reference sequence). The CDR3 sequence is CASSPLRVNTEAFF. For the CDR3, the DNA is TGTGCCAGCAGCCCCTTGAGGGTGAACACTGAAGCTTTCTTT.

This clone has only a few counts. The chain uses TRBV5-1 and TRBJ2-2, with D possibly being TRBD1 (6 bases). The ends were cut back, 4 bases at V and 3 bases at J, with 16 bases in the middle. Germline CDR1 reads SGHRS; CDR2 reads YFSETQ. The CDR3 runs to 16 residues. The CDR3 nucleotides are TGCGCCAGCAGCCGAACTACAGGGCCCGACACCGGGGAGCTGTTTTTT. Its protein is CASSRTTGPDTGELFF.

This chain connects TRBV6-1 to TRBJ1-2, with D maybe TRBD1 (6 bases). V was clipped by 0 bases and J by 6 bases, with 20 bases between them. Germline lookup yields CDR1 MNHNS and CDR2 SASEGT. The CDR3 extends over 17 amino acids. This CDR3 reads CASSEALFRTARDGYTF. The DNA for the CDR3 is TGTGCCAGCAGTGAAGCGCTCTTTCGGACAGCCCGAGATGGCTACACCTTC.

The CDR3 is CASSDAPPRANIQYF. In nucleotides, the CDR3 is TGCGCCAGCAGTGATGCCCCGCCCAGGGCGAACATTCAGTACTTC. The V call is TRBV10-2, the J call TRBJ2-4; D is perhaps TRBD1 (5 bases). V dropped 3 bases and J dropped 7 bases, with 16 bases sitting between them. Germline CDR1 is WSHSY and CDR2 is SAAADI. This CDR3 comprises 15 residues.

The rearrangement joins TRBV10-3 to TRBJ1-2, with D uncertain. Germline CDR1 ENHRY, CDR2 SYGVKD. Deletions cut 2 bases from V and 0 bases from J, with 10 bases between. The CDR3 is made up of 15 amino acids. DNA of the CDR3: TGTGCCATCAGTGAGGTGGTTGTAGCTAACTATGGCTACACCTTC. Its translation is CAISEVVVANYGYTF.

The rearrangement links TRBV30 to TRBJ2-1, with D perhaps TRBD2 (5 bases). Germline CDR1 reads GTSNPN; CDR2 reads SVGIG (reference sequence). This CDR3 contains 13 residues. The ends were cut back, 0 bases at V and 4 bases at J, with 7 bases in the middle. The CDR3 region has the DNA TGTGCCTGGAGTGTCAGCGGATACAATGAGCAGTTCTTC. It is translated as CAWSVSGYNEQFF.

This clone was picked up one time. CDR3 bases: TGTGCCAGCAAATATTCCGGGTCCCAGCATTTT. It specifies CASKYSGSQHF. The genes are TRBV5-8 and TRBJ1-5; D uncertain. Germline values: CDR1 SGHTS, CDR2 YDEGEE. This CDR3 region has 11 residues. Between the trimmed V and J ends, which lost 6 bases and 11 bases, there was a span of 12 bases. The entire variable domain, with the rest obtained from reference TRBV5-8 and TRBJ1-5, is as follows: EAGVTQSPTHLIKTRGQQATLRCSPISGHTSVYWYQQALGLGLQFLLWYDEGEERNRGNFPPRFSGRQFPNYSSELNVNALELEDSALYLCASKYSGSQHFGDGTRLSIL.

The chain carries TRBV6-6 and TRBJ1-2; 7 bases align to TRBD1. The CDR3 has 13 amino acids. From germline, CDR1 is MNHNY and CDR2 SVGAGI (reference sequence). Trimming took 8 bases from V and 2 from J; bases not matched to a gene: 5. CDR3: CASSETGNYGYTF. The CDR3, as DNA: TGTGCCAGCTCCGAGACAGGGAACTATGGCTACACCTTC.

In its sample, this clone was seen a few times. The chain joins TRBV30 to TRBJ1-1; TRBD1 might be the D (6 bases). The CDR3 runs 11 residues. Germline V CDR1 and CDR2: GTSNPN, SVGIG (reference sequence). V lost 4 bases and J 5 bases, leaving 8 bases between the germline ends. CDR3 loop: CAWTGVTEAFF. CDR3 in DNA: TGTGCCTGGACAGGGGTTACTGAAGCTTTCTTT. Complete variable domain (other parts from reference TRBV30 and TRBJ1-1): SQTIHQWPATLVQPVGSPLSLECTVEGTSNPNLYWYRQAAGRGLQLLFYSVGIGQISSEVPQNLSASRPQDRQFILSSKKLLLSDSGFYLCAWTGVTEAFFGQGTRLTVV.

CDR3 sequence reads: CASSPGAPAPDTQYF. The CDR3 DNA sequence: TGTGCCAGCAGCCCTGGAGCCCCCGCCCCAGATACGCAGTATTTT. The rearrangement uses TRBV11-3 and TRBJ2-3; no clear D. V gave up 5 bases and J gave up 4 bases, with 16 bases separating them. The CDR3 loop spans 15 amino acids. CDR1 SGHNT and CDR2 YENEEA come from the germline V gene.